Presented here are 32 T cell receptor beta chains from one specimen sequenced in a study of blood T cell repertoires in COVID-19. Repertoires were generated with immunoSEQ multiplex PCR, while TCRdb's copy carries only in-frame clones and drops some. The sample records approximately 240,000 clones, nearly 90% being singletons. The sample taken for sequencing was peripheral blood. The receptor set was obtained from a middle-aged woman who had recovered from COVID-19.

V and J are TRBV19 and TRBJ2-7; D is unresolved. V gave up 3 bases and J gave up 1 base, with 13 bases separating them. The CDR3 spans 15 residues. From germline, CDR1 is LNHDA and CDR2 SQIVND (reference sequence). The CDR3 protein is CASSMSALRSYEQYF. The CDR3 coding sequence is TGTGCCAGTAGTATGTCAGCGTTGAGGTCCTACGAGCAGTACTTC.

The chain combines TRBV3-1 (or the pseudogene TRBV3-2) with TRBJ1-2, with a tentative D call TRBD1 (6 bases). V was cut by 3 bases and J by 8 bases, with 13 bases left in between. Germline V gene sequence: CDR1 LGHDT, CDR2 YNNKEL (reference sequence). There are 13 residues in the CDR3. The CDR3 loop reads CASSQTGDGGYTF. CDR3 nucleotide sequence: TGTGCCAGCAGCCAGACAGGTGATGGAGGCTACACCTTC.

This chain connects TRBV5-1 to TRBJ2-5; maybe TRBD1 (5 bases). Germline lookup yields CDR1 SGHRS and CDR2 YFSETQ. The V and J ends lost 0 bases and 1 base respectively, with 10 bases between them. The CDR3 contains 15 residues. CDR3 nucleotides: TGCGCCAGCAGCTTGGTGACAGTATCCCAAGAGACCCAGTACTTC. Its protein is CASSLVTVSQETQYF.

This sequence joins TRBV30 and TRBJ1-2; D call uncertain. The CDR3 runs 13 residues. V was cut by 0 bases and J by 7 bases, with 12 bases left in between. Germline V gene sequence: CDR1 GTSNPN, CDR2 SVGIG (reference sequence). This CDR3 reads CAWSVKESSGYTF. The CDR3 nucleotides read TGTGCCTGGAGTGTAAAGGAGTCGAGTGGCTACACCTTC.

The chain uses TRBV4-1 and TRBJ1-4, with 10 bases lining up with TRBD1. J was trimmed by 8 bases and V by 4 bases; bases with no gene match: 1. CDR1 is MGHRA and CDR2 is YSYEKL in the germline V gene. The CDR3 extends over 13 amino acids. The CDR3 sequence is CASSRTGGEKLFF. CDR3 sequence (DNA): TGCGCCAGCAGCCGGACAGGGGGAGAAAAACTGTTTTTT.

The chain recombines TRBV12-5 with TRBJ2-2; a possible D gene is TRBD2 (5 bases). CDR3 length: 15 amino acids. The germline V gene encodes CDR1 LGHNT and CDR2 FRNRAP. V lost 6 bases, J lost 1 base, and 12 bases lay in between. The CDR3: CASGFGVKNTGELFF. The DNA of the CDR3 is TGTGCTAGTGGGTTCGGGGTGAAGAACACCGGGGAGCTGTTTTTT.

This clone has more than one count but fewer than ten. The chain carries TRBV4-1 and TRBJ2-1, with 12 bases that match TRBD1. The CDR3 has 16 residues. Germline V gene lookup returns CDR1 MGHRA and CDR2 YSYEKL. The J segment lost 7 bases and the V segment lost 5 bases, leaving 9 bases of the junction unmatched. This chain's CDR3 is CASSKGGQGARNEQFF. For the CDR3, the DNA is TGCGCCAGCAGCAAAGGGGGACAGGGGGCGAGGAATGAGCAGTTCTTC.

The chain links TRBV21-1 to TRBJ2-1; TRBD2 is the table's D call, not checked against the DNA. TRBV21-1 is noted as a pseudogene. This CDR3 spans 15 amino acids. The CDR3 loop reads CASSKAGVAYNEQFF. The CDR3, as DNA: TGTGCCAGCAGCAAGGCGGGAGTGGCCTACAATGAGCAGTTCTTC.

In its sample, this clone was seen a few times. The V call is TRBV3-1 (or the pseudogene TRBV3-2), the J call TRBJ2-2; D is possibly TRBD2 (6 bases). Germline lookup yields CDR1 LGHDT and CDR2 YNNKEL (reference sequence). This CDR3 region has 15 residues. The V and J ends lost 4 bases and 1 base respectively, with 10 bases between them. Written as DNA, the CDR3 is TGTGCCAGCAGCCGGGATAGCGGGAACACCGGGGAGCTGTTTTTT. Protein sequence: CASSRDSGNTGELFF.

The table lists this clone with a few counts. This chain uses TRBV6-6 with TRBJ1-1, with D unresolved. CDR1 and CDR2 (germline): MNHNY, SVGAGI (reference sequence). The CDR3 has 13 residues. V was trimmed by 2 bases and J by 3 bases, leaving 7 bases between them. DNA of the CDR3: TGTGCCAGCAGTTACGAAGCTCACACTGAAGCTTTCTTT. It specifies CASSYEAHTEAFF.

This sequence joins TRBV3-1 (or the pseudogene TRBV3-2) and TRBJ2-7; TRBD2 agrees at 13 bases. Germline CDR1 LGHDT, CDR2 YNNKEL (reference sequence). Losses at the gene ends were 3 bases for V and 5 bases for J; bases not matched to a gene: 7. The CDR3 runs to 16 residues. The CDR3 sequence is CASSQETSGRKHEQYF. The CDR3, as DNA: TGTGCCAGCAGCCAGGAGACTAGCGGGAGGAAGCACGAGCAGTACTTC.

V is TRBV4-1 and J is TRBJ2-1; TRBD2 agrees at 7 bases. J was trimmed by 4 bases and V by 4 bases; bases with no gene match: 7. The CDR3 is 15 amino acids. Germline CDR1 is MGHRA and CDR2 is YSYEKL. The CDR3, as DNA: TGCGCCAGCAGCCGCTCCGGCGGGGGATACAATGAGCAGTTCTTC. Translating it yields CASSRSGGGYNEQFF.

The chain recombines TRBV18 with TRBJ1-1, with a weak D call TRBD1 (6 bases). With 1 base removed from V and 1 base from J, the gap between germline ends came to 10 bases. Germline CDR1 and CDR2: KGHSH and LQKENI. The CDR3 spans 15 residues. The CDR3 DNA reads TGTGCCAGCTCACCACTGGACAGAAGGAACACTGAAGCTTTCTTT. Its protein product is CASSPLDRRNTEAFF.

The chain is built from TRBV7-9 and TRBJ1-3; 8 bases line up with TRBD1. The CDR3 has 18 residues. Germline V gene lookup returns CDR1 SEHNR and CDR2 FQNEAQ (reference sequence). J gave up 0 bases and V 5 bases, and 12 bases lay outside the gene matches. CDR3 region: CASSHFGQGAFSGNTIYF. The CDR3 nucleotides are TGTGCCAGCAGCCATTTCGGGCAGGGGGCCTTCTCTGGAAACACCATATATTTT.

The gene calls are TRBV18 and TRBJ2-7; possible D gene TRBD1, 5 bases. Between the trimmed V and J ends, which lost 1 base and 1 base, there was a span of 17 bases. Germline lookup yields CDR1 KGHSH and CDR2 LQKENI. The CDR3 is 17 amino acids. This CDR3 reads CASSPRTPRTGSYEQYF. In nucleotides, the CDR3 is TGTGCCAGCTCACCACGCACCCCCCGAACAGGATCCTACGAGCAGTACTTC.

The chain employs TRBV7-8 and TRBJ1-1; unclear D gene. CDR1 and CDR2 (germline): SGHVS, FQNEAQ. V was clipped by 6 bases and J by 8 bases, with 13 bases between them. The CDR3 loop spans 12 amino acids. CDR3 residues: CASRGRTSEAFF. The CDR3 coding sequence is TGTGCCAGCAGGGGCCGAACATCGGAAGCTTTCTTT.

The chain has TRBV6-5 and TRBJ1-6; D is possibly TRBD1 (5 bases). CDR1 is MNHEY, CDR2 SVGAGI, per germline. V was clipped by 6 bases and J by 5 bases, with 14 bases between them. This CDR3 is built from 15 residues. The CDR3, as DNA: TGTGCCAGCAGCACCGACAGAGCTAATAATTCACCCCTCCACTTT. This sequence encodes CASSTDRANNSPLHF.

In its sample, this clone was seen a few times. Here the CDR3 DNA reads TGCGCCAGCAGCGGACTAAGCACAGATACGCAGTATTTT. The encoded protein is CASSGLSTDTQYF. This chain connects TRBV5-1 to TRBJ2-3; D may be TRBD2 (6 bases). The CDR3 has 13 amino acids. Trimming pared 4 bases from V and 0 bases from J, leaving 6 bases between. Germline-derived CDR1 and CDR2 are SGHRS and YFSETQ.

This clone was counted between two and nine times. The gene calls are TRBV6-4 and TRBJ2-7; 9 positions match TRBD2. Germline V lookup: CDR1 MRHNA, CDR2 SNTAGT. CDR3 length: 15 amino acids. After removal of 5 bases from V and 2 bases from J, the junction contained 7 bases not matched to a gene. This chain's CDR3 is CASSRIAGDTYEQYF. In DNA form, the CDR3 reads TGTGCCAGCAGTCGTATAGCGGGAGATACCTACGAGCAGTACTTC.

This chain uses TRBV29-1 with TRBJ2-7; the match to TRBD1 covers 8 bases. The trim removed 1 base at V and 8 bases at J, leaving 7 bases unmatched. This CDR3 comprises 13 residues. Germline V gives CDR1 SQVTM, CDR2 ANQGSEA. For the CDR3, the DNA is TGCAGCGTTGAAGGCGGGCGACAGGGGCAGCAGTACTTC. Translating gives CSVEGGRQGQQYF.

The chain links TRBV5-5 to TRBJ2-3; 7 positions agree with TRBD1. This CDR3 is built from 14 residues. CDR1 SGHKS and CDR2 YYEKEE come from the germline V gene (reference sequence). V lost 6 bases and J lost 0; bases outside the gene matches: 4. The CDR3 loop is CASTRTGSTDTQYF. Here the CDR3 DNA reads TGTGCCAGCACCCGGACAGGTAGCACAGATACGCAGTATTTT. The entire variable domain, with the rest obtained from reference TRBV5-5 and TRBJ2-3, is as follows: DAGVTQSPTHLIKTRGQQVTLRCSPISGHKSVSWYQQVLGQGPQFIFQYYEKEERGRGNFPDRFSARQFPNYSSELNVNALLLGDSALYLCASTRTGSTDTQYFGPGTRLTVL.

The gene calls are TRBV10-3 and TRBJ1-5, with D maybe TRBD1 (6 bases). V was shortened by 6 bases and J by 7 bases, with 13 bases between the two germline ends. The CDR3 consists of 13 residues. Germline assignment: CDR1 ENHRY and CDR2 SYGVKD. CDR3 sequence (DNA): TGTGCCATCAGGGGGGCGTCCGGGCAGCCCCAGCATTTT. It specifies CAIRGASGQPQHF.

In DNA, the CDR3 is TGCGCCAGCAGCCAAGAAGGAGGACAAGAGACCCAGTACTTC. Translating it yields CASSQEGGQETQYF. The chain is built from TRBV4-1 and TRBJ2-5, with a tentative D call TRBD2 (5 bases). The CDR3 totals 14 residues. CDR1 is MGHRA and CDR2 is YSYEKL in the germline V gene. Trimming shortened V by 0 bases and J by 2 bases, and 7 bases separated the two germline ends.

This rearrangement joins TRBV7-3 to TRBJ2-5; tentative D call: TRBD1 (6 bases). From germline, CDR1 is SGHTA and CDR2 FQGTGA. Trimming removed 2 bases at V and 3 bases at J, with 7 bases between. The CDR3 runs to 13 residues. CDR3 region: CASSLQGKETQYF. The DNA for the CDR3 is TGTGCCAGCAGCTTACAGGGGAAAGAGACCCAGTACTTC.

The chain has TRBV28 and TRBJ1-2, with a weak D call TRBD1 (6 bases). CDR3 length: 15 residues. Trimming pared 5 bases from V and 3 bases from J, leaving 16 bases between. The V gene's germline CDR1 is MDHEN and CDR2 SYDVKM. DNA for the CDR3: TGTGCCAGCAGTATCCGCCGGCACAGGGACTATGGCTACACCTTC. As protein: CASSIRRHRDYGYTF.

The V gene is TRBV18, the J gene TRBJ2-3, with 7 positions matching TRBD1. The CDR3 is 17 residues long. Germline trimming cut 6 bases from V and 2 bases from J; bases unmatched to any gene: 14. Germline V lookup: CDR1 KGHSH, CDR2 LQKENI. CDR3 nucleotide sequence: TGTGCCAGCTCGCAACAAGCCCAGGGGGTATTCACAGATACGCAGTATTTT. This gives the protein CASSQQAQGVFTDTQYF.

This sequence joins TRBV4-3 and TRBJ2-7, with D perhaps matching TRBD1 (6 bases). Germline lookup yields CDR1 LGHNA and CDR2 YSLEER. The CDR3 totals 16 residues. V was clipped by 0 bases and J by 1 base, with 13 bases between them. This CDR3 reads CASSQDLGTSSYEQYF. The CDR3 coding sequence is TGCGCCAGCAGCCAAGATCTAGGGACATCTTCCTACGAGCAGTACTTC.

CDR3 DNA sequence: TGTGCCAGCAGCTTAGGCCGGGGGGGCATGCCTAATGAAAAACTGTTTTTT. It encodes CASSLGRGGMPNEKLFF. The chain uses TRBV13 and TRBJ1-4; the D gene is possibly TRBD1 (6 bases). Deletions cut 0 bases from V and 3 bases from J, with 14 bases between. The CDR3 spans 17 residues. From germline, CDR1 is PRHDT and CDR2 FYEKMQ (reference sequence).

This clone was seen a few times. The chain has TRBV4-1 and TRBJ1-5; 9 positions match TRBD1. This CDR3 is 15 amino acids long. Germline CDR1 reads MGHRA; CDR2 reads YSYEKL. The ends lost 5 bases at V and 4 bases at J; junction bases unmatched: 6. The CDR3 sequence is CASSIAGTGNQPQHF. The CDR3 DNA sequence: TGCGCCAGCAGCATAGCCGGGACAGGGAATCAGCCCCAGCATTTT.

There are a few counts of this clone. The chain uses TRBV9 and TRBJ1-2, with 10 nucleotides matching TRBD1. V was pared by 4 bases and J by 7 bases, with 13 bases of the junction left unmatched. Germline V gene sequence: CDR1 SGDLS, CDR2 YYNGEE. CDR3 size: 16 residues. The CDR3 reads CASSTNPGQGTSGYTF. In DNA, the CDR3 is TGTGCCAGCAGCACGAACCCGGGACAGGGGACCAGTGGCTACACCTTC.

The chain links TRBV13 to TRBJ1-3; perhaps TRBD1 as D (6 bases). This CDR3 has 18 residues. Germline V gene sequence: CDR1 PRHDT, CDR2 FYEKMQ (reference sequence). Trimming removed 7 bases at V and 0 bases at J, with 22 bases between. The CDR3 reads CASTLGGGRKGSGNTIYF. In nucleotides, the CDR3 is TGTGCCAGCACCCTAGGGGGAGGTAGGAAAGGCTCTGGAAACACCATATATTTT.

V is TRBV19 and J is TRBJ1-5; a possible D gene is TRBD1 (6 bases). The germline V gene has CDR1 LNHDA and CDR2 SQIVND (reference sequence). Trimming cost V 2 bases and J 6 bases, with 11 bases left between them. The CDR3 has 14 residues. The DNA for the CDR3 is TGTGCCAGTAGTATATCGGGGGGCGGTCAGCCCCAGCATTTT. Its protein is CASSISGGGQPQHF.